A single sample is the source of the 27 T cell receptor beta chains below, sequenced in a study of blood T cell repertoires in COVID-19 (TCRdb year 2020). The library relied on the immunoSEQ multiplex PCR assay. Drawn from immuneACCESS, this table holds only the in-frame rearrangements with V and J called that TCRdb kept. Clones are partly lost; checked studies trace under half to an unresolved V gene and leave the rest unexplained. A total of about 270,000 clones appear in this sample, around 91% of them only once. Under 2.5% of the sample belongs to the ten largest clones. Sequencing was done on a sample of PBMCs or T cells enriched from blood (not recorded which). The receptor set was obtained from a woman aged 18-29 years who had recovered from COVID-19.

The rearrangement joins TRBV5-1 to TRBJ2-7, with D uncertain. Trimming removed 0 bases at V and 2 bases at J, with 9 bases between. This CDR3 comprises 14 residues. Per the germline V gene, CDR1 is SGHRS and CDR2 is YFSETQ. The DNA for the CDR3 is TGCGCCAGCAGCTTGGGTGGGCTCACCTACGAGCAGTACTTC. Its translation: CASSLGGLTYEQYF.

V gene TRBV29-1 combines with J gene TRBJ2-7; 7 bases fit TRBD2. The CDR3 runs to 13 residues. With 4 bases clipped from V and 1 base from J, the junction kept 4 bases outside the gene matches. CDR1 is SQVTM and CDR2 is ANQGSEA in the germline V gene. Here the CDR3 DNA reads TGCAGCGTTGGGGGGGGATCGTCCTACGAGCAGTACTTC. Translation gives CSVGGGSSYEQYF.

The J gene is TRBJ2-3, the V gene TRBV19; D might be TRBD2 (6 bases). CDR1 is LNHDA and CDR2 is SQIVND in the germline V gene (reference sequence). Trimming shortened V by 9 bases and J by 0 bases, and 13 bases separated the two germline ends. CDR3 length: 14 residues. Here the CDR3 DNA reads TGTGCCAGCGGTTCGGGGACTAGCACAGATACGCAGTATTTT. Amino acids: CASGSGTSTDTQYF.

V gene TRBV10-2 combines with J gene TRBJ1-1; D remains unclear. The germline gives CDR1 WSHSY, CDR2 SAAADI. V shed 4 bases and J shed 1 base, with 7 bases lying between them. The CDR3 has 13 amino acids. CDR3 protein: CASSVGPNTEAFF. The DNA of the CDR3 is TGCGCCAGCAGTGTTGGGCCGAACACTGAAGCTTTCTTT.

The chain is built from TRBV19 and TRBJ1-5; 12 nucleotides match TRBD1. The CDR3 sequence is 18 residues long. CDR1 is LNHDA, CDR2 SQIVND, per germline (reference sequence). With 0 bases clipped from V and 5 bases from J, the junction kept 8 bases outside the gene matches. The CDR3 reads CASSIDEGQGAHHQPQHF. The CDR3, as DNA: TGTGCCAGTAGTATAGATGAGGGACAGGGGGCGCATCATCAGCCCCAGCATTTT.

This chain uses TRBV5-4 with TRBJ1-1; 7 nucleotides match TRBD1. This CDR3 spans 16 amino acids. Per the germline V gene, CDR1 is SGHNT and CDR2 is YYREEE (reference sequence). Trimming at V came to 2 bases and at J to 0 bases, leaving 7 bases not matched to a gene. The CDR3 DNA reads as TGTGCCAGCAGCTTTCAACCGGGACAGATGAACACTGAAGCTTTCTTT. Translation: CASSFQPGQMNTEAFF.

The rearrangement uses TRBV5-6 and TRBJ1-1, with 7 bases matching TRBD1. The junction had 10 bases not matched to a gene; V was cut back by 0 bases and J by 5 bases. Germline V gene data show CDR1 as SGHDT and CDR2 as YYEEEE. CDR3 length: 16 residues. CDR3 residues: CASSLVPKGASTEAFF. The CDR3 DNA reads as TGTGCCAGCAGCTTGGTCCCAAAGGGGGCTAGTACTGAAGCTTTCTTT.

V is TRBV9 and J is TRBJ2-1; D ambiguous. V lost 3 bases, J lost 6 bases, and 4 bases lay in between. CDR3 length: 11 amino acids. Germline-derived CDR1 and CDR2 are SGDLS and YYNGEE. DNA of the CDR3: TGTGCCAGCAGCGCTCCCAATGAGCAGTTCTTC. As protein: CASSAPNEQFF. The full variable domain, its missing parts supplied by reference TRBV9 and TRBJ2-1, is DSGVTQTPKHLITATGQRVTLRCSPRSGDLSVYWYQQSLDQGLQFLIQYYNGEERAKGNILERFSAQQFPDLHSELNLSSLELGDSALYFCASSAPNEQFFGPGTRLTVL.

This CDR3 is CASSLGTRVVTNEKLFF. CDR3 DNA: TGTGCCAGCAGCTTGGGAACCAGGGTGGTCACTAATGAAAAACTGTTTTTT. V and J are TRBV5-6 and TRBJ1-4, with TRBD1 as a possible D gene (5 bases). This CDR3 contains 17 residues. V lost 0 bases and J lost 2, with 14 bases in between. Germline CDR1 SGHDT, CDR2 YYEEEE.

The V call is TRBV28, the J call TRBJ2-1, with D perhaps TRBD1 (6 bases). Trimming cost V 4 bases and J 9 bases, with 22 bases left between them. The CDR3 extends over 16 amino acids. Germline V gene lookup returns CDR1 MDHEN and CDR2 SYDVKM. The CDR3 DNA is TGTGCCAGCAGTTCGAAAACAGGGCGGGCGAATGGTGAGCAGTTCTTC. Residues: CASSSKTGRANGEQFF. The variable domain in full, with the rest retrieved from reference TRBV28 and TRBJ2-1, is DVKVTQSSRYLVKRTGEKVFLECVQDMDHENMFWYRQDPGLGLRLIYFSYDVKMKEKGDIPEGYSVSREKKERFSLILESASTNQTSMYLCASSSKTGRANGEQFFGPGTRLTVL.

The V and J genes are TRBV7-9 and TRBJ2-3; 9 bases are a match to TRBD1. The CDR3 covers 17 residues. Germline trimming cut 10 bases from V and 2 bases from J; bases unmatched to any gene: 16. Germline CDR1 reads SEHNR; CDR2 reads FQNEAQ (reference sequence). This CDR3 is CAITQGARITATDTQYF. DNA of the CDR3: TGTGCCATCACACAGGGGGCGCGGATCACCGCCACAGATACGCAGTATTTT.

The gene calls are TRBV18 and TRBJ2-5; unclear D gene. The germline CDR1 and CDR2 sequences are KGHSH and LQKENI. Trimming pared 3 bases from V and 5 bases from J, leaving 10 bases between. The CDR3 contains 13 residues. The CDR3 nucleotides read TGTGCCAGCTCACCCGACATTCATGAGACCCAGTACTTC. Translation: CASSPDIHETQYF.

This chain joins TRBV27 and TRBJ1-1; D may be TRBD1 (5 bases). Per the germline V gene, CDR1 is MNHEY and CDR2 is SMNVEV (reference sequence). CDR3 length: 14 residues. V lost 6 bases and J 4 bases, leaving 15 bases between the germline ends. DNA for the CDR3: TGTGCCAGCAGCGCGGGGCTGGGGGGCACTGAAGCTTTCTTT. Translating it yields CASSAGLGGTEAFF.

The genes are TRBV28 and TRBJ1-2; 8 positions agree with TRBD1. Germline V gene lookup returns CDR1 MDHEN and CDR2 SYDVKM. This CDR3 spans 13 amino acids. With 3 bases clipped from V and 5 bases from J, the junction kept 2 bases outside the gene matches. The CDR3 sequence is CASSLNRGYGYTF. DNA of the CDR3: TGTGCCAGCAGTTTGAACAGGGGGTATGGCTACACCTTC.

The V and J genes are TRBV7-3 and TRBJ1-2; 8 nucleotides match TRBD1. The CDR3 has 13 amino acids. Unmatched junction bases numbered 7, after V lost 5 bases and J lost 8 bases. Looked up from germline, CDR1 is SGHTA and CDR2 is FQGTGA. The CDR3: CASSPSGGGGYTF. The CDR3 nucleotides read TGTGCCAGCAGCCCATCAGGGGGCGGCGGCTACACCTTC.

The chain combines TRBV9 with TRBJ2-1, with 8 bases aligning to TRBD2. Germline V gene lookup returns CDR1 SGDLS and CDR2 YYNGEE. The ends lost 6 bases at V and 9 bases at J; junction bases unmatched: 17. The CDR3 spans 16 residues. The CDR3 reads CASTPVLTSGVVEQFF. CDR3 DNA: TGTGCCAGCACCCCAGTTCTTACTAGCGGCGTCGTTGAGCAGTTCTTC.

This chain joins TRBV29-1 and TRBJ1-2; D might be TRBD1 (5 bases). Germline-derived CDR1 and CDR2 are SQVTM and ANQGSEA. V lost 2 bases and J 6 bases, leaving 10 bases between the germline ends. The CDR3 extends over 12 amino acids. CDR3 in DNA: TGCAGCGTTGAAACCGGGGGAGATGGCTACACCTTC. Its protein product is CSVETGGDGYTF.

The rearrangement links TRBV7-6 to TRBJ2-3, with 9 bases aligning to TRBD2. The CDR3 is 16 residues long. V shed 5 bases, J shed 2 bases, and the junction held 8 bases outside the gene matches. The germline V gene encodes CDR1 SGHVS and CDR2 FNYEAQ. The CDR3: CASSLIAGEVTDTQYF. The CDR3 DNA is TGTGCCAGCAGCCTAATAGCGGGGGAGGTCACAGATACGCAGTATTTT.

The chain couples TRBV2 to TRBJ1-6; D gene unclear. Trimming stripped 3 bases from V and 0 bases from J, with 9 bases between. The CDR3 loop spans 16 amino acids. CDR1 and CDR2 from the germline V gene are SNHLY and FYNNEI. The CDR3 here is CASSEARSSYNSPLHF. CDR3 coding DNA: TGTGCCAGCAGTGAGGCACGGAGCTCCTATAATTCACCCCTCCACTTT. Filled out from reference TRBV2 and TRBJ1-6, the complete variable domain reads EPEVTQTPSHQVTQMGQEVILRCVPISNHLYFYWYRQILGQKVEFLVSFYNNEISEKSEIFDDQFSVERPDGSNFTLKIRSTKLEDSAMYFCASSEARSSYNSPLHFGNGTRLTVT.

J is TRBJ1-2 and V is TRBV28; 9 positions agree with TRBD1. J gave up 5 bases and V 4 bases, and 11 bases lay outside the gene matches. From germline, CDR1 is MDHEN and CDR2 SYDVKM. The CDR3 spans 16 residues. The CDR3 sequence: CASSSLPGQGFYGYTF. For the CDR3, the DNA is TGTGCCAGCAGTTCACTCCCGGGACAGGGTTTTTATGGCTACACCTTC.

The V and J genes are TRBV4-1 and TRBJ1-1; D call uncertain. V lost 0 bases to trimming and J lost 6 bases, with 8 bases between them. Germline lookup yields CDR1 MGHRA and CDR2 YSYEKL. CDR3 length: 13 residues. CDR3 in DNA: TGCGCCAGCAGCCAAGATCTGGCAGCTGAAGCTTTCTTT. The encoded protein is CASSQDLAAEAFF.

The rearrangement uses TRBV27 and TRBJ2-3; D might be TRBD2 (5 bases). Per germline, CDR1 MNHEY and CDR2 SMNVEV (reference sequence). With 2 bases removed from V and 0 bases from J, the gap between germline ends came to 18 bases. The CDR3 has 18 amino acids. CDR3: CASSLMSRVDYSTDTQYF. CDR3 DNA: TGTGCCAGCAGTTTAATGTCGAGGGTAGACTATAGCACAGATACGCAGTATTTT.

The chain carries TRBV10-3 and TRBJ1-6; 10 positions match TRBD1. This CDR3 contains 16 residues. Germline assignment: CDR1 ENHRY and CDR2 SYGVKD. V was clipped by 6 bases and J by 9 bases; unmatched bases: 11. CDR3 protein: CAIRETGTGVVSPLHF. As DNA, the CDR3 is TGTGCCATCAGGGAAACCGGGACAGGGGTCGTTTCACCCCTCCACTTT.

V and J are TRBV21-1 and TRBJ1-2. TRBV21-1 is described as a pseudogene. The CDR3 consists of 19 residues. The CDR3 spells CASSKPFSQLSDPNYGYTF. The CDR3 DNA reads TGTGCCAGCAGCAAACCGTTCAGCCAGCTTAGCGATCCCAACTATGGCTACACCTTC.

The chain employs TRBV2 and TRBJ1-5; tentatively, D is TRBD1 (5 bases). The germline V and J ends were trimmed by 10 bases and 0 bases, with 13 bases remaining between them. The CDR3 is 14 amino acids. Germline values: CDR1 SNHLY, CDR2 FYNNEI. CDR3 sequence: CATSGDNSNQPQHF. CDR3 in DNA: TGTGCCACCTCGGGGGATAATAGCAATCAGCCCCAGCATTTT.

This clone was detected once. The chain recombines TRBV19 with TRBJ1-2, with TRBD1 identical over 9 bases. Germline V CDR1 and CDR2: LNHDA, SQIVND (reference sequence). The CDR3 is made up of 14 amino acids. With V trimmed by 4 bases and J by 5 bases, 5 bases remained unmatched. In DNA form, the CDR3 reads TGTGCCAGTAGTACGCTGGGACAGGGTTATGGCTACACCTTC. The encoded protein is CASSTLGQGYGYTF.

The chain links TRBV7-9 to TRBJ1-4; D remains ambiguous. CDR3 length equals 16 residues. Germline V lookup: CDR1 SEHNR, CDR2 FQNEAQ (reference sequence). Trimming left V 5 bases short and J 4 bases short, with 17 bases between. CDR3 sequence reads: CASSRVLGGNNEKLFF. CDR3 nucleotides: TGTGCCAGCAGCCGGGTCCTCGGAGGCAATAATGAAAAACTGTTTTTT.